This is a list of T cell receptor beta chains from one sample in a study of immune characterization of retroperitoneal liposarcoma. TCRdb passed the PCR reads through MiXCR, listing each CDR3 protein once. The sample shows thousands of distinct CDR3 sequences, roughly 39% of them seen only once. The sample comprised tumor tissue. These receptors came from a male donor with retroperitoneal liposarcoma. CDR3s include the opening cysteine and the closing phenylalanine or tryptophan. Fields, in order: J gene, V gene, D gene, clone size, CDR3 protein, CDR3 DNA. A D gene is named only where the DNA matches it firmly. Clone size is given for some rows only: seen once, a few or many times, or a class if the clone is expanded.

j_call: TRBJ2-7
v_call: TRBV7-2
d_call: TRBD2
clone_size: medium-sized
cdr3_aa: CASSFAGTSGIVNEQYF
cdr3_nt: TGTGCCAGCAGCTTTGCCGGGACTAGCGGGATCGTTAATGAGCAGTACTTC

j_call: TRBJ2-1
v_call: TRBV10-1
d_call: .
clone_size: few
cdr3_aa: CASSELGPPRDEQFF
cdr3_nt: TGCGCCAGCAGTGAGTTGGGACCCCCCCGAGATGAGCAGTTCTTC

j_call: TRBJ2-1
v_call: TRBV7-6
d_call: TRBD2
clone_size: medium-sized
cdr3_aa: CASSTTSGGSMSYEQFF
cdr3_nt: TGTGCCAGCAGCACGACTAGCGGGGGGTCCATGTCCTACGAGCAGTTCTTC

j_call: TRBJ2-1
v_call: TRBV6-1
d_call: .
clone_size: medium-sized
cdr3_aa: CASSEGGRYEQFF
cdr3_nt: TGTGCCAGCAGTGAAGGTGGCAGGTACGAGCAGTTCTTC

j_call: TRBJ2-3
v_call: TRBV6-1
d_call: .
clone_size: .
cdr3_aa: CASSEGGTSSIDF
cdr3_nt: TGTGCCAGCAGTGAAGGTGGCACTAGCTCGATTGACTTC

j_call: TRBJ2-7
v_call: TRBV6-1
d_call: .
clone_size: .
cdr3_aa: CASSPNGAANNIYEQYF
cdr3_nt: TGTGCCAGCAGTCCAAACGGGGCCGCAAACAATATCTACGAGCAGTACTTC

j_call: TRBJ1-1
v_call: TRBV11-1
d_call: TRBD1
clone_size: few
cdr3_aa: CASSPGQGSTEAFF
cdr3_nt: TGTGCCAGCAGCCCTGGACAGGGGAGCACTGAAGCTTTCTTT

j_call: TRBJ2-5
v_call: TRBV7-8
d_call: TRBD2
clone_size: few
cdr3_aa: CASSRPGRGRMVETQYF
cdr3_nt: TGTGCCAGCAGCCGTCCGGGGCGCGGGAGGATGGTGGAGACCCAGTACTTC

j_call: TRBJ1-5
v_call: TRBV7-2
d_call: .
clone_size: .
cdr3_aa: CASSSMGGEDQPQHF
cdr3_nt: TGTGCCAGCAGCTCAATGGGTGGGGAAGATCAGCCCCAGCATTTT

j_call: TRBJ1-2
v_call: TRBV6-6
d_call: .
clone_size: .
cdr3_aa: CASSYSRGYGYTF
cdr3_nt: TGTGCCAGCAGTTACTCGAGAGGCTATGGCTACACCTTC

j_call: TRBJ2-1
v_call: TRBV11-2
d_call: .
clone_size: .
cdr3_aa: CASSLVRETQFF
cdr3_nt: TGTGCCAGCAGCTTAGTCAGAGAGACCCAGTTCTTC

j_call: TRBJ1-2
v_call: TRBV7-2
d_call: TRBD1
clone_size: .
cdr3_aa: CASSSRQGDGYTF
cdr3_nt: TGTGCCAGCAGCTCCCGACAGGGGGATGGCTACACCTTC

j_call: TRBJ2-1
v_call: TRBV7-2
d_call: .
clone_size: .
cdr3_aa: CASSLGGLRHNEQFF
cdr3_nt: TGTGCCAGCAGCCTAGGGGGACTTCGTCACAATGAGCAGTTCTTC